This T cell receptor (beta chain) was recovered during a study of shared T cell receptors in the human thymus. Clones were sequenced by immunoSEQ multiplex PCR, and TCRdb holds only the in-frame ones, with some missing. The sample has roughly 560,000 clones; roughly 74% are singletons. The junction had 11 bases not matched to a gene; V was cut back by 10 bases and J by 4 bases. The CDR3 is 15 amino acids. Germline loops: CDR1 LNHDA, CDR2 SQIVND (reference sequence). The sample was also linked to a second study, of human thymus T cells. That study reports: Donor material was obtained from healthy Finnish infants undergoing corrective surgery for congenital heart defects. Obtained as resections during corrective heart surgery, the thymus tissue was then studied. Among thymic and blood repertoires, usage of V and J genes appeared biased.

The sequenced sample consisted of thymocytes. The clonotype comes from a boy under two years old with a congenital heart defect. The chain recombines TRBV19 with TRBJ2-2; 8 positions agree with TRBD1. This chain's CDR3 is CATTAKQGVTGELFF. The CDR3 bases are TGTGCCACGACGGCGAAACAGGGGGTCACCGGGGAGCTGTTTTTT.